A single sample is the source of the 16 T cell receptor beta chains below, sequenced in a study of T cells after yellow fever vaccination. TCRdb analysed the 5' RACE reads with MiXCR anew, one entry per CDR3 protein. The profile covers roughly 300,000 distinct CDR3 sequences, with roughly 6.8% appearing a single time and about a sixth taken by the ten largest. This specimen was PBMCs, taken about 49 days after the first yellow fever vaccination. All receptors derive from a man aged 18 to 30 who received the YFV17D yellow fever vaccine.

This clonotype showed up just a few times. This rearrangement joins TRBV27 to TRBJ2-7; D call uncertain. There are 14 residues in the CDR3. Trimming shortened V by 0 bases and J by 6 bases, and 12 bases separated the two germline ends. The V gene's germline CDR1 is MNHEY and CDR2 SMNVEV (reference sequence). CDR3 sequence: CASSLSLGFPEQYV. The DNA for the CDR3 is TGTGCCAGCAGTTTATCTCTTGGGTTCCCCGAGCAGTACGTC.

There are a few counts of this clonotype. The rearrangement joins TRBV20-1 to TRBJ2-1; 11 positions match TRBD2. J gave up 5 bases and V 3 bases, and 9 bases lay outside the gene matches. CDR1 and CDR2 from the germline V gene are DFQATT and SNEGSKA (reference sequence). This CDR3 is built from 16 residues. The CDR3 spells CSASDLETSGDNEQFF. The CDR3 nucleotides are TGCAGTGCTAGTGATTTAGAGACTAGCGGGGACAATGAGCAGTTCTTC.

In its sample, this clonotype was seen a few times. The chain recombines TRBV5-1 with TRBJ2-3; TRBD2 agrees at 7 bases. CDR3 length: 18 amino acids. Germline CDR1 is SGHRS and CDR2 is YFSETQ. The V and J ends lost 2 bases and 4 bases, in that order; junction bases with no gene match: 16. This CDR3 is CASSFISRTGAGADTQYF. For the CDR3, the DNA is TGCGCCAGCAGCTTTATCTCCAGGACGGGTGCGGGAGCAGATACGCAGTATTTT.

V gene TRBV4-3 combines with J gene TRBJ2-1, with D perhaps matching TRBD1 (6 bases). The CDR3 runs to 18 residues. Germline CDR1 reads LGHNA; CDR2 reads YSLEER. Trimming removed 1 base from V and 2 bases from J, with 18 bases in between. The CDR3 loop reads CASSQVRGRFPTYNEQFF. In DNA form, the CDR3 reads TGCGCCAGCAGCCAAGTCAGGGGTAGGTTTCCCACCTACAATGAGCAGTTCTTC.

This clonotype was counted many times. J is TRBJ2-5 and V is TRBV12-3 or TRBV12-4; D remains unclear. Trimming left V 2 bases short and J 2 bases short, with 6 bases between. This CDR3 is built from 13 residues. The CDR3 sequence: CASSLNRQETQYF. CDR3 coding DNA: TGTGCCAGCAGTTTAAACAGACAAGAGACCCAGTACTTC.

This clonotype appeared a few times. The chain has TRBV16 and TRBJ2-7; D tentatively fits TRBD1 or TRBD2 (6 bases each). CDR1 and CDR2 from the germline V gene are KGHSY and FQNENV. The ends were cut back, 4 bases at V and 2 bases at J, with 18 bases in the middle. The CDR3 extends over 16 amino acids. This chain's CDR3 is CASSRSYGGGPYEQYV. The CDR3 DNA reads TGTGCCAGCAGCCGTTCGTATGGAGGGGGGCCCTACGAGCAGTACGTC.

The rearrangement links TRBV7-2 to TRBJ2-7, with 13 bases fitting TRBD2. This CDR3 spans 15 amino acids. Germline V lookup: CDR1 SGHTA, CDR2 FQGNSA. After removal of 3 bases from V and 2 bases from J, the junction contained 1 base not matched to a gene. The CDR3 is CASSFTSGGAYEQYF. DNA for the CDR3: TGTGCCAGCAGCTTTACTAGCGGGGGGGCCTACGAGCAGTACTTC.

This clonotype was recorded a few times. The DNA of the CDR3 is TGTGCCAGCAGTTCCCCGGTCGCGCAGTATTTT. Translation gives CASSSPVAQYF. This sequence joins TRBV6-5 and TRBJ2-3; no reliable D call. The CDR3 is 11 residues long. In germline, CDR1 is MNHEY, CDR2 SVGAGI. Trimming stripped 4 bases from V and 10 bases from J, with 9 bases between.

The chain joins TRBV7-6 to TRBJ2-2; the D is unclear. Germline loops: CDR1 SGHVS, CDR2 FNYEAQ. The V end lost 1 base, the J end lost 3 bases, and 6 bases lay between the germline ends. The CDR3 spans 14 residues. For the CDR3, the DNA is TGTGCCAGCAGCTTAGTAGAGCACACCGGGGAGCTGTTTTTT. Its translation: CASSLVEHTGELFF.

J is TRBJ1-6 and V is TRBV4-1; 8 bases line up with TRBD1. Germline CDR1 MGHRA, CDR2 YSYEKL. The CDR3 sequence is 14 residues long. Trimming cost V 3 bases and J 9 bases; bases outside gene matches: 4. The CDR3 loop reads CASSHGQGSSPLHF. The CDR3 DNA reads as TGCGCCAGCAGCCACGGACAGGGATCTTCACCCCTCCACTTT.

In this sample, this clonotype turned up a few times. V usage is TRBV3-1 and J usage is TRBJ2-3; 10 nucleotides match TRBD2. This CDR3 spans 16 amino acids. The V segment lost 0 bases and the J segment 6 bases; nucleotides outside the gene matches: 6. The V gene's germline CDR1 is LGHDT and CDR2 YNNKEL (reference sequence). The CDR3 is CASSQDLTSGMDTQYF. As DNA, the CDR3 is TGTGCCAGCAGCCAAGATCTTACTAGCGGGATGGATACGCAGTATTTT.

This clonotype appeared a single time. The chain carries TRBV6-5 and TRBJ2-3, with D perhaps matching TRBD1 or TRBD2 (5 bases each). Trimming shortened V by 8 bases and J by 4 bases, and 16 bases separated the two germline ends. This CDR3 has 14 residues. Per the germline V gene, CDR1 is MNHEY and CDR2 is SVGAGI. The CDR3 region has the DNA TGTGCCAGCGTTCGGTTGGGGGATGCAGATACGCAGTATTTT. As protein: CASVRLGDADTQYF.

This clonotype was seen a few times. The chain recombines TRBV19 with TRBJ1-5; D call uncertain. Trimming removed 3 bases from V and 12 bases from J, with 12 bases in between. The CDR3 has 12 residues. In germline, CDR1 is LNHDA, CDR2 SQIVND (reference sequence). CDR3 DNA: TGTGCCAGTAGTATTGGATTCTCAATCCAGCATTTT. Protein sequence: CASSIGFSIQHF. The full variable domain, its missing parts supplied by reference TRBV19 and TRBJ1-5, is DGGITQSPKYLFRKEGQNVTLSCEQNLNHDAMYWYRQDPGQGLRLIYYSQIVNDFQKGDIAEGYSVSREKKESFPLTVTSAQKNPTAFYLCASSIGFSIQHFGDGTRLSIL.

Comment on this clonotype: A clone one base away is much larger, so this may be a read error. This sequence joins TRBV5-1 and TRBJ2-2, with 10 bases matching TRBD1. Per the germline V gene, CDR1 is SGHRS and CDR2 is YFSETQ. This CDR3 comprises 15 residues. Trimming at V came to 5 bases and at J to 3 bases, leaving 4 bases not matched to a gene. CDR3 residues: CASRCGQGDTGELFF. Written as DNA, the CDR3 is TGCGCCAGCAGGTGCGGACAGGGGGACACCGGGGAGCTGTTTTTT.

This clonotype showed up many times. The chain carries TRBV7-2 and TRBJ1-2, with a tentative D call TRBD1 (5 bases). Trimming left V 6 bases short and J 4 bases short, with 12 bases between. CDR1 SGHTA and CDR2 FQGNSA come from the germline V gene. The CDR3 length is 13 residues. The CDR3: CASRFGGPYGYTF. CDR3 nucleotide sequence: TGTGCCAGCAGGTTTGGGGGACCCTATGGCTACACCTTC.

There are a few counts of this clonotype. In nucleotides, the CDR3 is TGCGCCAGCAGCCCCTCGGGGGGCCGATACTTGGGTGAGCAGTACTTC. Its protein product is CASSPSGGRYLGEQYF. The J gene is TRBJ2-7, the V gene TRBV4-3; a possible D gene is TRBD2 (7 bases). The CDR3 totals 16 residues. Germline V gene lookup returns CDR1 LGHNA and CDR2 YSLEER. V was pared by 4 bases and J by 7 bases, with 23 bases between.